Below are 19 T cell receptor beta chains sequenced from a single sample in a study of T cells after posttransplantation cyclophosphamide. Libraries were prepared by immunoSEQ multiplex PCR; TCRdb keeps only in-frame clonotypes and omits some of them. The data hold 23,000 or so clones, with around 98% observed a single time. The sample comprised naive CD8+ T cells sorted from PBMCs. All receptors come from a man aged 40-49 years in good health, CMV-negative, and a related stem cell transplant donor.

The chain recombines TRBV5-6 with TRBJ1-1; D may be TRBD1 (5 bases). Trimming cost V 1 base and J 1 base, with 20 bases left between them. This CDR3 has 18 amino acids. Germline values: CDR1 SGHDT, CDR2 YYEEEE. This CDR3 reads CASSLHGRGRVWNTEAFF. The CDR3 bases are TGTGCCAGCAGCTTGCATGGGAGGGGAAGGGTGTGGAACACTGAAGCTTTCTTT.

This clone appeared a single time. This chain connects TRBV5-4 to TRBJ2-7; D not certain. The CDR3 is 14 amino acids. The V end lost 1 base, the J end lost 3 bases, and 11 bases lay between the germline ends. Germline loops: CDR1 SGHNT, CDR2 YYREEE (reference sequence). In DNA, the CDR3 is TGTGCCAGCAGCTTGCAAGCGCTTGACTACGAGCAGTACTTC. Its translation: CASSLQALDYEQYF.

J is TRBJ1-2 and V is TRBV19; D might be TRBD1 (6 bases). Deletions cut 8 bases from V and 4 bases from J, with 26 bases between. This CDR3 is 17 amino acids long. Germline V CDR1 and CDR2: LNHDA, SQIVND (reference sequence). CDR3 nucleotides: TGTGCCAGTGGACTCCTGGATCGGGGGGCGAGGACCTATGGCTACACCTTC. Translating it yields CASGLLDRGARTYGYTF.

The chain uses TRBV4-3 and TRBJ1-2; D is undetermined. Trimming left V 4 bases short and J 0 bases short, with 18 bases between. Germline V CDR1 and CDR2: LGHNA, YSLEER. This CDR3 contains 17 residues. CDR3 residues: CASSLRWREDANYGYTF. CDR3 DNA: TGCGCCAGCAGCCTAAGGTGGAGGGAAGACGCTAACTATGGCTACACCTTC.

The chain links TRBV28 to TRBJ1-1, with D possibly matching TRBD1 (6 bases). Per the germline V gene, CDR1 is MDHEN and CDR2 is SYDVKM. With 6 bases removed from V and 5 bases from J, the gap between germline ends came to 16 bases. CDR3 length: 14 residues. DNA of the CDR3: TGTGCCAGCAGACCCTGGACAGTGGGGACTGAAGCTTTCTTT. It codes for CASRPWTVGTEAFF.

The rearrangement links TRBV29-1 to TRBJ2-3, with 11 bases aligning to TRBD2. The V gene end was trimmed by 4 bases and the J gene end by 2 bases; junction bases not matched to a gene: 2. The CDR3 spans 14 residues. Germline-derived CDR1 and CDR2 are SQVTM and ANQGSEA. The DNA of the CDR3 is TGCAGCGTTGGGGGACTAGCGGTCACAGATACGCAGTATTTT. Amino acids: CSVGGLAVTDTQYF.

This chain connects TRBV4-3 to TRBJ2-3; perhaps TRBD1 as D (6 bases). V lost 4 bases and J lost 0, with 17 bases in between. Germline V gene lookup returns CDR1 LGHNA and CDR2 YSLEER. CDR3 length: 17 residues. Here the CDR3 reads CASSPLYSGASTDTQYF. In DNA form, the CDR3 reads TGCGCCAGCAGCCCCCTGTACTCAGGGGCTAGCACAGATACGCAGTATTTT.

The gene calls are TRBV27 and TRBJ1-2; 12 bases align to TRBD1. The CDR3 covers 15 residues. After removal of 4 bases from V and 5 bases from J, the junction contained 5 bases not matched to a gene. Germline lookup yields CDR1 MNHEY and CDR2 SMNVEV (reference sequence). The CDR3, as DNA: TGTGCCAGCAGTTGGGGACAGGGGGCGCGATATGGCTACACCTTC. It yields the protein CASSWGQGARYGYTF.

The chain couples TRBV28 to TRBJ2-3, with D tentatively TRBD1 (6 bases). Trimming stripped 4 bases from V and 10 bases from J, with 9 bases between. Germline CDR1 is MDHEN and CDR2 is SYDVKM. CDR3 length: 11 amino acids. CDR3 protein: CASSSGQPQYF. In DNA, the CDR3 is TGTGCCAGCAGTTCAGGACAGCCGCAGTATTTT.

The CDR3 region has the DNA TGTGCCAGCAGTCCGGGACAGGGGAGTCGAATCTCCTACGAGCAGTACTTC. Its protein product is CASSPGQGSRISYEQYF. The chain is built from TRBV27 and TRBJ2-7, with 10 bases identical to TRBD1. Losses at the gene ends were 5 bases for V and 0 bases for J; bases not matched to a gene: 10. CDR3 size: 17 residues. Germline V CDR1 and CDR2: MNHEY, SMNVEV (reference sequence).

V gene TRBV28 combines with J gene TRBJ1-5, with a possible D match to TRBD1 (5 bases). The CDR3 contains 16 residues. The germline V gene encodes CDR1 MDHEN and CDR2 SYDVKM. Trimming shortened V by 4 bases and J by 1 base, and 14 bases separated the two germline ends. In DNA form, the CDR3 reads TGTGCCAGCAGTTCGGGGGTCTCTCTAAGCAATCAGCCCCAGCATTTT. This encodes CASSSGVSLSNQPQHF.

The V call is TRBV9, the J call TRBJ2-2; TRBD1 is a possible D gene (6 bases). This CDR3 has 16 amino acids. The V gene lost 1 base and the J gene lost 5 bases, with 15 bases spanning the gap. Germline V CDR1 and CDR2: SGDLS, YYNGEE. The CDR3 bases are TGTGCCAGCAGCGTATCCGGTGGACAGCAGACCGGGGAGCTGTTTTTT. It translates to CASSVSGGQQTGELFF.

The CDR3 is CASSSDFGSYEQYF. The DNA of the CDR3 is TGTGCCAGCAGTTCCGACTTTGGATCCTACGAGCAGTACTTC. This chain uses TRBV27 with TRBJ2-7; the D is unclear. The germline V gene has CDR1 MNHEY and CDR2 SMNVEV (reference sequence). This CDR3 spans 14 amino acids. The ends were cut back, 4 bases at V and 1 base at J, with 11 bases in the middle.

This chain uses TRBV28 with TRBJ1-1; no firm D call. The germline V and J ends were trimmed by 3 bases and 5 bases, with 10 bases remaining between them. The CDR3 runs to 13 residues. Germline assignment: CDR1 MDHEN and CDR2 SYDVKM. CDR3 region: CASSFTGGTEAFF. The CDR3, as DNA: TGTGCCAGCAGTTTTACGGGAGGGACTGAAGCTTTCTTT.

The rearrangement joins TRBV6-1 to TRBJ2-7; D gene uncertain. The CDR3 loop spans 12 amino acids. Trimming pared 1 base from V and 6 bases from J, leaving 7 bases between. Germline lookup yields CDR1 MNHNS and CDR2 SASEGT. The CDR3 region is CASSEGEVEQYF. The CDR3 DNA reads as TGTGCCAGCAGTGAAGGCGAGGTCGAGCAGTACTTC.

J is TRBJ2-7 and V is TRBV11-2; D might be TRBD2 (6 bases). The CDR3 covers 15 residues. Per the germline V gene, CDR1 is SGHAT and CDR2 is FQNNGV. V lost 5 bases, J lost 3 bases, and 17 bases lay in between. CDR3 in DNA: TGTGCCAGCAGCGCGGGGCTGGGTAGTGGCTACGAGCAGTACTTC. Translating it yields CASSAGLGSGYEQYF.

The count of this clone is one. The rearrangement uses TRBV11-2 and TRBJ2-1; 8 bases are shared with TRBD2. The germline V gene encodes CDR1 SGHAT and CDR2 FQNNGV. CDR3 size: 14 residues. J lost 8 bases, V lost 6 bases, and 9 bases had no gene match. CDR3 nucleotides: TGTGCCAGCAGGAATAGCGGGATTCTCGATGAGCAGTTCTTC. It translates to CASRNSGILDEQFF.

This clone was seen only once. V gene TRBV29-1 combines with J gene TRBJ2-1; D perhaps matches TRBD1 (5 bases). The CDR3 contains 12 residues. Per the germline V gene, CDR1 is SQVTM and CDR2 is ANQGSEA. V dropped 1 base and J dropped 10 bases, with 11 bases sitting between them. The CDR3: CSVEGWGAEQFF. The CDR3 DNA sequence: TGCAGCGTTGAAGGGTGGGGCGCAGAGCAGTTCTTC.

The J gene is TRBJ2-1, the V gene TRBV4-1, with 11 nucleotides matching TRBD2. CDR3 length equals 16 residues. Germline CDR1 reads MGHRA; CDR2 reads YSYEKL. V lost 4 bases and J lost 9; bases outside the gene matches: 11. As DNA, the CDR3 is TGCGCCAGCAGCCTTCCCACTAGCGGGAGCATTCGTGAGCAGTTCTTC. It specifies CASSLPTSGSIREQFF.